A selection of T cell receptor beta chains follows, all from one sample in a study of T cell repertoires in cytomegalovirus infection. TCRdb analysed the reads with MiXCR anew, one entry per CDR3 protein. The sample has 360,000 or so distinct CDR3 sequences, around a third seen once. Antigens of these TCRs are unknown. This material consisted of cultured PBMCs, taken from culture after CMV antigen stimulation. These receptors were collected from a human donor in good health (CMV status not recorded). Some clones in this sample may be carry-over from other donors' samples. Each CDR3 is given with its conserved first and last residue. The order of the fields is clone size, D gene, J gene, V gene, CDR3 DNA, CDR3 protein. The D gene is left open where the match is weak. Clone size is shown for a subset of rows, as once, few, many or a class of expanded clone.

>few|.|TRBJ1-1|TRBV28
TGTGCCAGCAGCCCGACGGATATGAACACTGAAGCTTTCTTT
CASSPTDMNTEAFF
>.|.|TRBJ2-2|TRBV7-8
TGTGCCAGCAGCTCGGGGGCTAACACCGGGGAGCTGTTTTTT
CASSSGANTGELFF
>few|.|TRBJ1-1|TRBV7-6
TGTGCCAGCAGCTTAAGGGGACCCATGAACACTGAAGCTTTCTTT
CASSLRGPMNTEAFF
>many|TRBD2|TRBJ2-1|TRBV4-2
TGTGCCAGCAGCCAAGTGAACGGCGGGAGCTCCTACAATGAGCAGTTCTTC
CASSQVNGGSSYNEQFF
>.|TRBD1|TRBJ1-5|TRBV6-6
TGTGCCAGCAGTTACTCGACAGGGCATTATAGCAATCAGCCCCAGCATTTT
CASSYSTGHYSNQPQHF
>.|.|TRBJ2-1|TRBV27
TGTGCCAGCAGTGAGGACACCTGGAGGAATGAGCAGTTCTTC
CASSEDTWRNEQFF
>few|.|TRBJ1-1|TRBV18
TGTGCCAGCTCACCTACAGGGCTCAACACTGAAGCTTTCTTT
CASSPTGLNTEAFF
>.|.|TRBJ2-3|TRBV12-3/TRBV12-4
TGTGCCAGCAGTCAACAGGATGGAGCGGTTACGCAGTATTTT
CASSQQDGAVTQYF
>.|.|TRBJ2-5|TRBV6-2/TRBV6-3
TGTGCCAGCAGTTACAAGGGACGGCAATCAACGGACCAGTACTTC
CASSYKGRQSTDQYF
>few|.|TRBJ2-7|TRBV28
TGTGCCAGCAGCTACGACCGGGCCGGCGACGAGCAGTACTTC
CASSYDRAGDEQYF
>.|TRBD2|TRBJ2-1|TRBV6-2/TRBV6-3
TGTGCCAGCAGTCCCTCGGGACTAGCGGGGAGCAGTGAGCAGTTCTTC
CASSPSGLAGSSEQFF
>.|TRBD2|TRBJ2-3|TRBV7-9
TGTGCCAGTGGGGCGGGAGGCCCACTGGGGGATACGCAGTATTTT
CASGAGGPLGDTQYF
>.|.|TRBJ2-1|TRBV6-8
TGTGCCAGCAGACCGACTGTATACAATGAGCAGTTCTTC
CASRPTVYNEQFF
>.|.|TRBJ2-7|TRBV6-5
TGTGCCAGCAGTTACTCGATAGCAGGGAGTTCCTACGAGCAGTACTTC
CASSYSIAGSSYEQYF
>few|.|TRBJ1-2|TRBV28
TGTGCCAGCAGTTTTCAGGGGAATAAATTTAGATATGGCTACACCTTC
CASSFQGNKFRYGYTF
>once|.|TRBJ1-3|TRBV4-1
TGCGCCAGCAGCCAAAAGGACAGCTCTGGAAACACCATATATTTT
CASSQKDSSGNTIYF
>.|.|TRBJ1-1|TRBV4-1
TGCGCCAGCAGGGGATTGACGGGAAAAAGGGGCACTGAAGCTTTCTTT
CASRGLTGKRGTEAFF
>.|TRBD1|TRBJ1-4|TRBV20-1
TGCAGTGCTAGGTATACCCGGACAGGGAGAAATGAAAAACTGTTTTTT
CSARYTRTGRNEKLFF
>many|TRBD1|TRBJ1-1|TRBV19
TGTGCCAGTAGTATCGGACAGGGGCGAGACACTGAAGCTTTCTTT
CASSIGQGRDTEAFF
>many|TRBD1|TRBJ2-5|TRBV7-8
TGTGCCAGCAGCCGCCCAGGCCTCGAGGACAGGGGGAACCAAGAGACCCAGTACTTC
CASSRPGLEDRGNQETQYF
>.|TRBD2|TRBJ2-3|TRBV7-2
TGTGCCAGCAGCTCTTCGGGACTAGTAACAGATACGCAGTATTTT
CASSSSGLVTDTQYF
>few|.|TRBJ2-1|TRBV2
TGTGCCAGCAGTGTAGAGCCGAACTACAATGAGCAGTTCTTC
CASSVEPNYNEQFF